The subject of this entry is one T cell receptor beta chain. Its antigen is still unknown. Cells sorted by CD45RO/CCR7/CD25/CD127/CD95/CD27 comprised CD4+ naive, central memory, regulatory and stem cell-like memory cells. The data derive from a study of beta chain features in type 1 diabetes. Study background: Examined across all samples were about 110 million sorted cells. Study findings and constraints: The analysis here could not establish whether HLA type shapes TCRB rearrangement. The VDJ junctions of type 1 diabetes patients carried fewer insertions and more deletions.

As every portion of the isolated RNA was reverse transcribed, the sequencing read expressed TCRB transcripts. Method: immunoSEQ multiplex PCR; TCRdb's copy keeps in-frame clones and lacks some. In the table there are fewer than 350,000 clones, roughly a fifth of which are singletons. V shed 2 bases and J shed 1 base, with 11 bases lying between them. CDR3 size: 15 residues. Germline V gene sequence: CDR1 MNHEY, CDR2 SVGAGI. The receptor comes from a woman aged 18-29 years in good health. The chain couples TRBV6-5 to TRBJ2-5; D perhaps matches TRBD1 (6 bases). The sequenced sample was naive CD4+ T cells from blood. CDR3 coding DNA: TGTGCCAGCAGTTACAGTCCGGACAGCCAAGAGACCCAGTACTTC. Translation: CASSYSPDSQETQYF.